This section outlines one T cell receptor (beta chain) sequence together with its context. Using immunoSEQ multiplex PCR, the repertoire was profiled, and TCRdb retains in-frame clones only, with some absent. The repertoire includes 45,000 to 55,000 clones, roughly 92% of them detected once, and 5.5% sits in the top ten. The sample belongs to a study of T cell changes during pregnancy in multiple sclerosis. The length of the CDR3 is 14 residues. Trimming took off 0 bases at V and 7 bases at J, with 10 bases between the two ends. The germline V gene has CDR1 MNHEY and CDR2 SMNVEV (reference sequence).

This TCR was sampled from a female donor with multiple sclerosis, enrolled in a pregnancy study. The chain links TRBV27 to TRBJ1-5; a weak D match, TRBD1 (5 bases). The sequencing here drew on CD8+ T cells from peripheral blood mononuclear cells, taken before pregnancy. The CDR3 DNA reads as TGTGCCAGCAGTTTATCCGGGGGAGGACAGCCCCAGCATTTT. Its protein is CASSLSGGGQPQHF.